This T cell receptor beta chain comes out of a study of Graves' ophthalmopathy and Graves' hyperthyroidism. Overall study context: Specimen type is peripheral blood, obtained at initial diagnosis before any treatment.

Study-wide findings and caveats: Blood repertoires reportedly contained most expanded thyroid clonotypes above 0.001 frequency.

Amplification of TCR beta CDR3 regions used RNA transcripts. A first-round RT-PCR used HTBI primers, followed by a second-round multiplex PCR. MiXCR, applied by TCRdb to the multiplex PCR reads, yields one record per CDR3 protein. In the table there are about 500,000 distinct CDR3 sequences, 13% to 15% of which are singletons. Disease in donors with ophthalmopathy had moderate-to-severe activity, CAS ≥3, NOSPECS ≥4 and under 3 months' duration. Patients with other autoimmune diseases, uncontrolled infections, pregnancy or lactation were excluded. This clonotype showed up many times. Its antigen is undetermined. The germline V and J ends were trimmed by 2 bases and 2 bases, with 9 bases remaining between them. The CDR3 consists of 14 residues. Germline CDR1 is DFQATT and CDR2 is SNEGSKA (reference sequence).

This receptor was obtained from a woman younger than 45 with Graves' ophthalmopathy. The sample comprised blood. This chain joins TRBV20-1 and TRBJ2-2; D may be TRBD2 (6 bases). CDR3 coding DNA: TGCAGTGCTAGAACGGGAGCAAACACCGGGGAGCTGTTTTTT. Amino acid sequence: CSARTGANTGELFF.